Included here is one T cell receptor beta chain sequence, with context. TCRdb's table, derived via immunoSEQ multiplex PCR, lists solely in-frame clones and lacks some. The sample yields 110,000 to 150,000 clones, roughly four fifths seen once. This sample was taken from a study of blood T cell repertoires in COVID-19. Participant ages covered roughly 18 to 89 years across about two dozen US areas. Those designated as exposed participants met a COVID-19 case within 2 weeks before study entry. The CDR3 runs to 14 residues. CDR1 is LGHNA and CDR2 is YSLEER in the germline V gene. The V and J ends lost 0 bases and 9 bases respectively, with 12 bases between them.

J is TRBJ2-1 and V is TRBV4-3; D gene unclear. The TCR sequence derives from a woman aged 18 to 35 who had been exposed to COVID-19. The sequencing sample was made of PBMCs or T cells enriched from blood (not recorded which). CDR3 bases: TGCGCCAGCAGCCAAGATGTGGCCCCCGTTGAGCAGTTCTTC. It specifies CASSQDVAPVEQFF.